The following is a T cell receptor (beta chain) sequence with its context. The assay was immunoSEQ multiplex PCR, and TCRdb's table has in-frame clones only and misses some. The sample lists nearly 110,000 clones, around 90% occurring once. These data come from a study of T cell changes during pregnancy in multiple sclerosis. This CDR3 has 16 residues. The V segment lost 4 bases and the J segment 3 bases; nucleotides outside the gene matches: 12. Looked up from germline, CDR1 is SGHRS and CDR2 is YFSETQ. The genes are TRBV5-1 and TRBJ2-7, with TRBD2 identical over 8 bases. The clonotype was recovered from a female donor with multiple sclerosis, enrolled in a pregnancy study. The specimen was peripheral blood, collected before pregnancy. CDR3 nucleotides: TGCGCCAGCAGCCCGGGGGTACTAGCGGCAGACTACGAGCAGTACTTC. This gives the protein CASSPGVLAADYEQYF.